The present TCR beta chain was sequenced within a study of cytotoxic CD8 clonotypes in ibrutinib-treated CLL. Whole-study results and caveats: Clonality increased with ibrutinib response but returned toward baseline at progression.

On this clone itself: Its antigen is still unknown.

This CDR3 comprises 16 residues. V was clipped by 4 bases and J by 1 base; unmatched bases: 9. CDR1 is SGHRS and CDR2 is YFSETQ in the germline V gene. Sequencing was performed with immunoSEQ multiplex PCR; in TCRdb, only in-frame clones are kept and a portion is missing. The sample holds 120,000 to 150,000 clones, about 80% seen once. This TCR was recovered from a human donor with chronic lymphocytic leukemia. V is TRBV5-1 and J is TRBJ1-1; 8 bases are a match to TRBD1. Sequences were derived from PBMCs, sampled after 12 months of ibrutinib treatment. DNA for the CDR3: TGCGCCAGCAGCGCTGGGCGGACAGGGAGGAACACTGAAGCTTTCTTT. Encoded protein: CASSAGRTGRNTEAFF.